This entry is about one T cell receptor (beta chain). Its antigen is currently unknown. Using immunoSEQ multiplex PCR, the repertoire was profiled, and TCRdb retains in-frame clones only, with some absent. The data contain some 130,000 clones, over 85% of them singletons. It was from resections taken during corrective heart surgery that the thymus tissue came. This sample is drawn from a study of human thymus T cells. Findings of the study overall: Related studies noted strongly shared thymic repertoires across unrelated people. The authors found apparently biased V and J gene usage in thymic and blood repertoires.

CDR1 is SGHRS and CDR2 is YFSETQ in the germline V gene. V shed 0 bases and J 7 bases; nucleotides not matched to a gene: 7. This CDR3 is built from 15 residues. This sequence joins TRBV5-1 and TRBJ2-1; 7 bases agree with TRBD2. The origin of this receptor is a boy less than two years old with a congenital heart defect but otherwise immunologically healthy. Sequencing was done on a sample of thymus tissue. The CDR3 spells CASSLVLGGGNEQFF. CDR3 DNA: TGCGCCAGCAGCTTGGTCTTGGGGGGAGGGAATGAGCAGTTCTTC.